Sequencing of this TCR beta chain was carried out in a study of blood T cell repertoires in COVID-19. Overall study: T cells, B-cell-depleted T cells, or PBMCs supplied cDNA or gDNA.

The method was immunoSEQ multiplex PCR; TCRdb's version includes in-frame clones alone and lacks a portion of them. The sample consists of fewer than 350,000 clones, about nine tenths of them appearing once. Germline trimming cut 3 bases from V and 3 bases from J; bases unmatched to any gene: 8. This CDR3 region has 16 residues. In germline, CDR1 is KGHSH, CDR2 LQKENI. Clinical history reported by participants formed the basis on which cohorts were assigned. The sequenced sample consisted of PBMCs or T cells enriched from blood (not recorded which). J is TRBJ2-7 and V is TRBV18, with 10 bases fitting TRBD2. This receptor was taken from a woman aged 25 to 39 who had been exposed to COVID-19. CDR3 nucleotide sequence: TGTGCCAGCTCACCTCTGTCCGGGACTAGCGTCTACGAGCAGTACTTC. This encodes CASSPLSGTSVYEQYF.